The 28 T cell receptor beta chains below were found in one sample sequenced in a study of CD4 T cells in relation to SARS-CoV-2 and coronaviruses (dated by TCRdb to 2020 to 2023). The protocol used for the library was the immunoSEQ multiplex PCR assay. What TCRdb holds here is the immuneACCESS table cut down to in-frame rearrangements. Part of the clones is not present; checked against another copy, under half of the missing clones reflect an unresolved V gene, and the others are unexplained. The sample table holds tens of thousands of clones, of which over 75% were seen once. About 17% of the sample comes from the top ten. CD4+ T cells from unexposed donors were collected before the COVID-19 pandemic (2011-2018). Following 10 days of culture, the EasySep CD4+ T cell isolation kit was used to isolate CD4+ T cells. Antigen specificity for these receptors is unknown. Sequencing was carried out using CD4+ T cells from PBMCs, cultured in vitro. These receptors all stem from a human donor in good health.

This chain joins TRBV13 and TRBJ1-3, with TRBD1 as a possible D gene (6 bases). The CDR3 runs to 14 residues. In germline, CDR1 is PRHDT, CDR2 FYEKMQ (reference sequence). With 3 bases removed from V and 3 bases from J, the gap between germline ends came to 9 bases. The CDR3 DNA follows: TGTGCCAGCAGCTTGGGCAGGGGTGGAAACACCATATATTTT. This gives the protein CASSLGRGGNTIYF.

This clone has more than one count but fewer than ten. The chain uses TRBV19 and TRBJ1-3; D call uncertain. The CDR3 runs 15 residues. Per germline, CDR1 LNHDA and CDR2 SQIVND (reference sequence). V was shortened by 7 bases and J by 4 bases, with 17 bases between the two germline ends. The CDR3 nucleotides read TGTGCCAGTACCTCATCCCGCCGGGGAGGAAACACCATATATTTT. Its translation is CASTSSRRGGNTIYF.

This clone was observed a handful of times. CDR3 protein: CASSHYTAGTYEQYF. DNA of the CDR3: TGTGCCAGCAGCCACTACACCGCTGGTACCTACGAGCAGTACTTC. V usage is TRBV6-5 and J usage is TRBJ2-7, with unresolved D. With 6 bases removed from V and 2 bases from J, the gap between germline ends came to 17 bases. Germline lookup yields CDR1 MNHEY and CDR2 SVGAGI. The length of the CDR3 is 15 residues.

This clone has just a few counts. The V call is TRBV3-1 (or the pseudogene TRBV3-2), the J call TRBJ1-1; no clear D gene. V lost 4 bases and J 6 bases, leaving 18 bases between the germline ends. Per the germline V gene, CDR1 is LGHDT and CDR2 is YNNKEL (reference sequence). The CDR3 is made up of 15 amino acids. The CDR3 reads CASSPSVGVGAEAFF. The CDR3, as DNA: TGTGCCAGCAGCCCGTCCGTTGGGGTTGGGGCTGAAGCTTTCTTT.

The gene calls are TRBV10-3 and TRBJ1-2, with 7 positions matching TRBD1. The CDR3 has 15 residues. The ends lost 3 bases at V and 2 bases at J; junction bases unmatched: 6. CDR1 and CDR2 from the germline V gene are ENHRY and SYGVKD. Written as DNA, the CDR3 is TGTGCCATCAGTGAAGGGACAGCCCTAAACTATGGCTACACCTTC. Its translation: CAISEGTALNYGYTF.

Only one count was recorded for this clone. The V gene is TRBV30, the J gene TRBJ2-3, with a possible D match to TRBD1 (5 bases). The CDR3 spans 15 residues. Germline CDR1 is GTSNPN and CDR2 is SVGIG (reference sequence). V shed 3 bases and J shed 6 bases, with 19 bases lying between them. The CDR3: CAWSNRRVGSDTQYF. In DNA form, the CDR3 reads TGTGCCTGGAGCAACCGCAGGGTGGGATCGGATACGCAGTATTTT.

The sample holds one count of this clone. The rearrangement uses TRBV27 and TRBJ2-1, with D perhaps matching TRBD1 (5 bases). The length of the CDR3 is 15 residues. The V and J ends lost 4 bases and 3 bases respectively, with 13 bases between them. The germline V gene encodes CDR1 MNHEY and CDR2 SMNVEV (reference sequence). The CDR3 spells CASSSLGHDYNEQFF. CDR3 DNA sequence: TGTGCCAGCAGTTCTTTAGGACACGACTACAATGAGCAGTTCTTC.

This clone showed up just once. V gene TRBV19 combines with J gene TRBJ2-5, with D tentatively TRBD1 (5 bases). The V end was cut by 3 bases, the J end by 2 bases, with 13 bases between. The CDR3 runs 15 residues. CDR1 is LNHDA, CDR2 SQIVND, per germline (reference sequence). In DNA form, the CDR3 reads TGTGCCAGTAGTATCGGGCAGGGTCGGCAAGAGACCCAGTACTTC. It yields the protein CASSIGQGRQETQYF.

This sequence joins TRBV13 and TRBJ1-2; D unclear. The CDR3 length is 18 residues. Trimming removed 2 bases from V and 1 base from J, with 20 bases in between. Germline CDR1 and CDR2: PRHDT and FYEKMQ (reference sequence). The CDR3 loop reads CASSLRYSFPPRNYGYTF. The CDR3, as DNA: TGTGCCAGCAGCTTAAGGTACTCCTTCCCCCCCCGTAACTATGGCTACACCTTC.

This chain links TRBV9 with TRBJ1-1; D may be TRBD1 (6 bases). Germline CDR1 and CDR2: SGDLS and YYNGEE. The CDR3 has 12 amino acids. The V end was cut by 0 bases, the J end by 11 bases, with 11 bases between. As DNA, the CDR3 is TGTGCCAGCAGCGTAGAACTCGGGGGCGCTTTCTTT. It codes for CASSVELGGAFF.

J is TRBJ2-2 and V is TRBV19; 7 bases agree with TRBD1. Germline CDR1 and CDR2: LNHDA and SQIVND (reference sequence). With 6 bases clipped from V and 0 bases from J, the junction kept 1 base outside the gene matches. The CDR3 runs to 14 residues. The CDR3 region has the DNA TGTGCCAGTAGAGGGACAGCGAACACCGGGGAGCTGTTTTTT. Translating gives CASRGTANTGELFF.

This clone came up once. The chain is built from TRBV6-5 and TRBJ1-1; no firm D call. CDR1 is MNHEY and CDR2 is SVGAGI in the germline V gene. The V end lost 8 bases, the J end lost 8 bases, and 18 bases lay between the germline ends. CDR3 length equals 13 residues. CDR3 residues: CASLHPEPSEAFF. The CDR3 DNA is TGTGCCAGCCTGCATCCCGAACCCTCGGAAGCTTTCTTT.

V is TRBV29-1 and J is TRBJ2-4; 9 nucleotides line up with TRBD2. The V segment lost 4 bases and the J segment 8 bases; nucleotides outside the gene matches: 3. CDR1 and CDR2 (germline): SQVTM, ANQGSEA. This CDR3 is built from 12 residues. CDR3: CSVASGIDIQYF. The CDR3 DNA reads TGCAGCGTTGCTAGCGGGATTGACATTCAGTACTTC. Supplemented by reference TRBV29-1 and TRBJ2-4, the full variable domain reads SAVISQKPSRDICQRGTSLTIQCQVDSQVTMMFWYRQQPGQSLTLIATANQGSEATYESGFVIDKFPISRPNLTFSTLTVSNMSPEDSSIYLCSVASGIDIQYFGAGTRLSVL.

The rearrangement links TRBV7-2 to TRBJ2-7, with TRBD1 matching 9 bases. CDR1 SGHTA and CDR2 FQGNSA come from the germline V gene. The CDR3 totals 14 residues. The ends lost 1 base at V and 2 bases at J; junction bases unmatched: 0. The CDR3: CASSLGTGAYEQYF. The CDR3 DNA reads TGTGCCAGCAGCTTAGGGACAGGGGCCTACGAGCAGTACTTC.

This clone was picked up a small number of times. The rearrangement uses TRBV9 and TRBJ2-7; tentatively, D is TRBD2 (6 bases). Per the germline V gene, CDR1 is SGDLS and CDR2 is YYNGEE. Between the trimmed V and J ends, which lost 0 bases and 2 bases, there was a span of 6 bases. The CDR3 has 13 amino acids. CDR3 sequence reads: CASSVGEAYEQYF. CDR3 nucleotides: TGTGCCAGCAGCGTAGGGGAGGCCTACGAGCAGTACTTC.

As regards this clone: An end of the junction does not agree with germline; a read error may underlie this. The gene calls are TRBV18 and TRBJ2-3; D remains ambiguous. Germline lookup yields CDR1 KGHSH and CDR2 LQKENI. The CDR3 spans 14 residues. The CDR3 protein is CASSPPGSTDTQYF. The CDR3 DNA follows: TGTGCCAGTTCACCCCCCGGAAGCACAGATACGCAGTATTTT.

The gene calls are TRBV12-3 or TRBV12-4 and TRBJ1-5; TRBD1 aligns across 7 bases. Trimming cost V 6 bases and J 4 bases; bases outside gene matches: 3. This CDR3 spans 13 amino acids. The CDR3 is CASSPGQNQPQHF. The CDR3 region has the DNA TGTGCCAGCAGCCCGGGACAGAATCAGCCCCAGCATTTT.

The CDR3 sequence: CASSEVGNRAQPQHF. Here the CDR3 DNA reads TGTGCCAGCAGTGAGGTGGGAAACAGGGCCCAGCCCCAGCATTTT. The genes are TRBV6-1 and TRBJ1-5, with D perhaps matching TRBD1 (6 bases). V gave up 3 bases and J gave up 7 bases, with 16 bases separating them. CDR1 is MNHNS, CDR2 SASEGT, per germline. The CDR3 runs 15 residues.

This clone occurred a few times. The gene calls are TRBV5-4 and TRBJ2-3; 7 bases are shared with TRBD1. CDR3 length equals 17 residues. Looked up from germline, CDR1 is SGHNT and CDR2 is YYREEE (reference sequence). Germline trimming cut 0 bases from V and 2 bases from J; bases unmatched to any gene: 9. Written as DNA, the CDR3 is TGTGCCAGCAGCTTGGTTTTCCGGGACAGAGACACAGATACGCAGTATTTT. As protein: CASSLVFRDRDTDTQYF.

V gene TRBV2 combines with J gene TRBJ2-7, with D tentatively TRBD1 (6 bases). The ends were cut back, 7 bases at V and 0 bases at J, with 13 bases in the middle. The length of the CDR3 is 14 residues. CDR1 SNHLY and CDR2 FYNNEI come from the germline V gene. In DNA, the CDR3 is TGTGCCAGCATAGGGGGACACAGCTCCTACGAGCAGTACTTC. Its protein is CASIGGHSSYEQYF.

V and J are TRBV5-1 and TRBJ2-2; D call uncertain. The CDR3 consists of 15 residues. Trimming pared 4 bases from V and 4 bases from J, leaving 14 bases between. Germline-derived CDR1 and CDR2 are SGHRS and YFSETQ. For the CDR3, the DNA is TGCGCCAGCAGCCCTTTGAGTGGAAGCACCGGGGAGCTGTTTTTT. This sequence encodes CASSPLSGSTGELFF.

The rearrangement links TRBV6-2 or TRBV6-3 to TRBJ1-5; the D is unclear. The CDR3 runs 11 residues. Germline CDR1 reads MNHEY; CDR2 reads SVGEGT. The germline V and J ends were trimmed by 5 bases and 7 bases, with 6 bases remaining between them. CDR3 protein: CASSDGQPQHF. CDR3 DNA: TGTGCCAGCAGTGACGGGCAGCCCCAGCATTTT.

The table lists this clone with a few counts. The rearrangement uses TRBV27 and TRBJ2-3; 8 positions match TRBD1. The V and J ends lost 1 base and 7 bases, in that order; junction bases with no gene match: 4. Germline CDR1 and CDR2: MNHEY and SMNVEV (reference sequence). The CDR3 length is 14 residues. CDR3 in amino acids: CASSLLDRANTQYF. The CDR3 DNA sequence: TGTGCCAGCAGTTTATTGGACAGGGCAAATACGCAGTATTTT.

V gene TRBV19 combines with J gene TRBJ2-7; TRBD2 agrees at 13 bases. V lost 3 bases and J lost 7; bases outside the gene matches: 6. Germline-derived CDR1 and CDR2 are LNHDA and SQIVND (reference sequence). CDR3 length: 15 residues. CDR3: CASSITSGRAWEQYF. The CDR3 region has the DNA TGTGCCAGTAGTATTACTAGCGGGAGGGCCTGGGAGCAGTACTTC.

This rearrangement joins TRBV28 to TRBJ1-2; 7 nucleotides align to TRBD1. The CDR3 loop spans 16 amino acids. Germline V gene lookup returns CDR1 MDHEN and CDR2 SYDVKM. The V and J ends lost 6 bases and 0 bases, in that order; junction bases with no gene match: 10. The CDR3 spells CASRRGGGIANYGYTF. The CDR3 region has the DNA TGTGCCAGCAGGCGAGGAGGGGGCATAGCTAACTATGGCTACACCTTC.

The chain is built from TRBV6-5 and TRBJ2-1, with 11 bases aligning to TRBD2. This CDR3 contains 13 residues. Trimming took 7 bases from V and 8 from J; bases not matched to a gene: 4. From germline, CDR1 is MNHEY and CDR2 SVGAGI. The CDR3 DNA is TGTGCCAGCATTAGCGGGAGGGTAGATGAGCAGTTCTTC. It encodes CASISGRVDEQFF.

The chain couples TRBV30 to TRBJ2-3; D is unresolved. Germline CDR1 GTSNPN, CDR2 SVGIG (reference sequence). The CDR3 consists of 14 residues. Trimming cost V 5 bases and J 1 base, with 13 bases left between them. CDR3 coding DNA: TGTGCCTGGTCTGCGGCGGTGCGCACAGATACGCAGTATTTT. Translated, it gives CAWSAAVRTDTQYF.

This sequence joins TRBV6-5 and TRBJ2-5, with a tentative D call TRBD1 (5 bases). The V end was cut by 7 bases, the J end by 5 bases, with 20 bases between. Per germline, CDR1 MNHEY and CDR2 SVGAGI. The CDR3 extends over 15 amino acids. Here the CDR3 reads CASTKGQGREETQYF. CDR3 coding DNA: TGTGCCAGCACCAAGGGCCAGGGTCGTGAGGAGACCCAGTACTTC.